One and the same sample provided the 25 T cell receptor beta chains below, sequenced in a study of response to subunit inactivated influenza vaccine. TCRdb re-called the RT-PCR reads with MiXCR, one entry per CDR3 protein. The data hold 200,000 to 300,000 distinct CDR3 sequences, with 12% observed a single time. The material was non-naive T cells sorted from PBMCs, obtained less than 15 days before vaccination. The receptors originated from a man aged 45-65 years who received an inactivated influenza vaccine.

This clonotype was recorded a few times. DNA for the CDR3: TGTGCCAGCTCAACTAGCGGGGCCAAAGTCACCGGGGAGCTGTTTTTT. It yields the protein CASSTSGAKVTGELFF. The rearrangement uses TRBV18 and TRBJ2-2, with 10 bases aligning to TRBD2. With V trimmed by 5 bases and J by 4 bases, 7 bases remained unmatched. Germline CDR1 is KGHSH and CDR2 is LQKENI. The CDR3 is made up of 16 amino acids. The full variable domain, rest sourced from reference TRBV18 and TRBJ2-2, is NAGVMQNPRHLVRRRGQEARLRCSPMKGHSHVYWYRQLPEEGLKFMVYLQKENIIDESGMPKERFSAEFPKEGPSILRIQQVVRGDSAAYFCASSTSGAKVTGELFFGEGSRLTVL.

The sample holds a few counts of this clonotype. The CDR3 DNA reads as TGTGCCAGCTACATGACTCGAAACACTGAAGCTTTCTTT. Translation gives CASYMTRNTEAFF. The chain combines TRBV18 with TRBJ1-1; D call uncertain. The CDR3 consists of 13 residues. Germline V lookup: CDR1 KGHSH, CDR2 LQKENI. V gave up 7 bases and J gave up 2 bases, with 11 bases separating them.

This clonotype showed up just a few times. The chain joins TRBV20-1 to TRBJ2-5; 9 positions match TRBD1. The V segment lost 3 bases and the J segment 5 bases; nucleotides outside the gene matches: 10. The CDR3 loop spans 15 amino acids. In germline, CDR1 is DFQATT, CDR2 SNEGSKA (reference sequence). CDR3: CSASGGTGIFETQYF. The CDR3 region has the DNA TGCAGTGCTAGTGGTGGGACAGGGATATTTGAGACCCAGTACTTC.

This clonotype has just a few counts. V is TRBV6-5 and J is TRBJ2-3, with TRBD2 matching over 10 bases. The CDR3 consists of 17 residues. The V and J ends lost 0 bases and 1 base, in that order; junction bases with no gene match: 4. The germline CDR1 and CDR2 sequences are MNHEY and SVGAGI. For the CDR3, the DNA is TGTGCCAGCAGTTACTCGACCCTAGCGGGGGGCACAGATACGCAGTATTTT. Its translation is CASSYSTLAGGTDTQYF.

The V gene is TRBV12-3 or TRBV12-4, the J gene TRBJ2-5; D gene unclear. The V gene lost 4 bases and the J gene lost 2 bases, with 8 bases spanning the gap. The CDR3 extends over 13 amino acids. The CDR3 region has the DNA TGTGCCAGCAGTTGGGGATCTCAAGAGACCCAGTACTTC. This translates into CASSWGSQETQYF.

Notes on this clonotype: A much more abundant neighbour one base away suggests this may be a read error. The chain links TRBV12-3 or TRBV12-4 to TRBJ1-6; D unresolved. The CDR3 spans 12 residues. Trimming left V 5 bases short and J 10 bases short, with 9 bases between. The CDR3 DNA follows: TGTGCCAGCAGTCCGGGGTTGTCACCCCTCCACTTT. Protein sequence: CASSPGLSPLHF.

The chain joins TRBV28 to TRBJ2-2, with D possibly TRBD1 on 6 matching bases. Germline loops: CDR1 MDHEN, CDR2 SYDVKM. Trimming pared 11 bases from V and 5 bases from J, leaving 12 bases between. The CDR3 is 12 residues long. The CDR3 region is CAARGWTGELFF. The CDR3, as DNA: TGTGCCGCGAGGGGGTGGACCGGGGAGCTGTTTTTT.

The genes are TRBV30 and TRBJ2-7, with a tentative D call TRBD2 (6 bases). The V end was cut by 0 bases, the J end by 9 bases, with 15 bases between. This CDR3 spans 13 amino acids. CDR1 and CDR2 from the germline V gene are GTSNPN and SVGIG (reference sequence). CDR3 in amino acids: CAWSVAGPRGQYF. The CDR3, as DNA: TGTGCCTGGAGTGTAGCAGGGCCGCGGGGGCAGTACTTC.

This chain links TRBV11-3 with TRBJ2-1; 11 bases agree with TRBD2. V lost 5 bases and J lost 5; bases outside the gene matches: 5. Germline assignment: CDR1 SGHNT and CDR2 YENEEA. There are 15 residues in the CDR3. CDR3 DNA sequence: TGTGCCAGCAGCCCCTCTAGCGGGAGGAACAATGAGCAGTTCTTC. The encoded protein is CASSPSSGRNNEQFF.

This clonotype was observed a few times. The rearrangement joins TRBV12-3 or TRBV12-4 to TRBJ1-1; 7 bases fit TRBD1. The CDR3 spans 14 residues. V shed 5 bases and J 6 bases; nucleotides not matched to a gene: 9. CDR3 in amino acids: CASSRPEGASEAFF. The CDR3 DNA sequence: TGTGCCAGCAGTCGACCAGAGGGGGCATCTGAAGCTTTCTTT.

V and J are TRBV19 and TRBJ2-1, with D possibly being TRBD2 (6 bases). The CDR3 totals 16 residues. V lost 7 bases, J lost 0 bases, and 16 bases lay in between. Germline loops: CDR1 LNHDA, CDR2 SQIVND (reference sequence). CDR3 nucleotide sequence: TGTGCCAGTAACAGTCTAGCGTCGAGCTCCTACAATGAGCAGTTCTTC. It yields the protein CASNSLASSSYNEQFF.

This clonotype was detected a few times. The chain employs TRBV7-9 and TRBJ1-6; 9 bases map to TRBD1. Per germline, CDR1 SEHNR and CDR2 FQNEAQ (reference sequence). This CDR3 region has 16 residues. V was pared by 5 bases and J by 9 bases, with 11 bases of the junction left unmatched. Here the CDR3 reads CASSSIQGALVSPLHF. In DNA form, the CDR3 reads TGTGCCAGCAGCAGTATACAGGGGGCGTTGGTTTCACCCCTCCACTTT.

This clonotype was counted a few times. The chain is built from TRBV7-3 and TRBJ2-5, with TRBD2 identical over 8 bases. V dropped 0 bases and J dropped 5; count of bases not matched to a gene: 5. This CDR3 has 15 residues. In germline, CDR1 is SGHTA, CDR2 FQGTGA. The CDR3: CASSLTGLAGETQYF. For the CDR3, the DNA is TGTGCCAGCAGCTTAACCGGACTAGCTGGTGAGACCCAGTACTTC.

The table lists this clonotype with a few counts. The V call is TRBV7-8, the J call TRBJ1-3, with D maybe TRBD1 (5 bases). CDR3 size: 16 residues. Germline CDR1 SGHVS, CDR2 FQNEAQ. Trimming took off 3 bases at V and 0 bases at J, with 12 bases between the two ends. The CDR3 region has the DNA TGTGCCAGCAGCTTGGCTGAGACAGTCTCTGGAAACACCATATATTTT. It codes for CASSLAETVSGNTIYF.

This clonotype was recorded many times. V usage is TRBV7-9 and J usage is TRBJ2-7; D gene ambiguous. Trimming removed 4 bases from V and 2 bases from J, with 12 bases in between. Germline V CDR1 and CDR2: SEHNR, FQNEAQ (reference sequence). The CDR3 runs to 14 residues. The chain's CDR3 is CASSSTRNTYEQYF. The DNA of the CDR3 is TGTGCCAGCAGCTCTACTCGAAACACCTACGAGCAGTACTTC.

The count of this clonotype is one. A clone one base away is much larger, so this may be a read error. The chain links TRBV7-2 to TRBJ2-2; TRBD1 matches 7 bases. With 1 base clipped from V and 9 bases from J, the junction kept 8 bases outside the gene matches. Germline CDR1 and CDR2: SGHTA and FQGNSA. The CDR3 totals 15 residues. The DNA of the CDR3 is TGTGCCAGCAGCTTAGGGACAGGATTTGGCAGGGAGCTGTTTTTT. Translated, it gives CASSLGTGFGRELFF.

The J gene is TRBJ2-1, the V gene TRBV5-6; perhaps TRBD2 as D (6 bases). V was shortened by 3 bases and J by 6 bases, with 13 bases between the two germline ends. The CDR3 is 14 residues long. Germline-derived CDR1 and CDR2 are SGHDT and YYEEEE. The CDR3 sequence is CASSWGGGTNEQFF. The CDR3 DNA sequence: TGTGCCAGCAGCTGGGGTGGGGGGACCAATGAGCAGTTCTTC.

In this sample, this clonotype turned up many times. Here the CDR3 reads CSAAPHYNEQFF. The CDR3 DNA follows: TGCAGTGCCGCGCCACACTACAATGAGCAGTTCTTC. The V gene is TRBV20-1, the J gene TRBJ2-1, with D hard to call. Per the germline V gene, CDR1 is DFQATT and CDR2 is SNEGSKA (reference sequence). This CDR3 comprises 12 residues. The V and J ends lost 6 bases and 3 bases respectively, with 9 bases between them.

This clonotype was counted between two and nine times. The rearrangement links TRBV6-2 or TRBV6-3 to TRBJ2-3; 8 bases are shared with TRBD1. J lost 6 bases, V lost 2 bases, and 7 bases had no gene match. Germline V gene data show CDR1 as MNHEY and CDR2 as SVGEGT. The CDR3 length is 15 residues. The CDR3 loop reads CASSYGQGGGDTQYF. CDR3 DNA sequence: TGTGCCAGCAGTTACGGACAGGGAGGAGGCGATACGCAGTATTTT.

This clonotype was counted a few times. This CDR3 reads CASSTFGGGEQFF. The CDR3 nucleotides read TGCGCCAGCAGCACCTTCGGGGGAGGTGAGCAGTTCTTC. The chain has TRBV5-1 and TRBJ2-1, with D perhaps TRBD2 (6 bases). Germline V lookup: CDR1 SGHRS, CDR2 YFSETQ. V lost 4 bases, J lost 9 bases, and 14 bases lay in between. There are 13 residues in the CDR3.

This clonotype was observed many times. The chain is built from TRBV5-1 and TRBJ2-3; possibly TRBD2 for D (6 bases). Per the germline V gene, CDR1 is SGHRS and CDR2 is YFSETQ. CDR3 length equals 14 residues. Trimming pared 1 base from V and 1 base from J, leaving 7 bases between. CDR3 loop: CASSLPGGTDTQYF. CDR3 coding DNA: TGCGCCAGCAGCTTGCCGGGGGGCACAGATACGCAGTATTTT.

The chain carries TRBV28 and TRBJ1-5, with D unresolved. This CDR3 contains 15 residues. V lost 2 bases and J 0 bases, leaving 8 bases between the germline ends. CDR1 MDHEN and CDR2 SYDVKM come from the germline V gene. CDR3 coding DNA: TGTGCCAGCAGTTTAGTTACACTTAGCAATCAGCCCCAGCATTTT. It is translated as CASSLVTLSNQPQHF.

This clonotype occurred many times. The rearrangement joins TRBV28 to TRBJ2-1, with 11 bases that match TRBD2. The CDR3 loop spans 14 amino acids. The V gene's germline CDR1 is MDHEN and CDR2 SYDVKM. The V and J ends lost 5 bases and 4 bases, in that order; junction bases with no gene match: 1. In DNA, the CDR3 is TGTGCCAGCAGTGGGACTAGCGGTTACAATGAGCAGTTCTTC. Protein: CASSGTSGYNEQFF.

V is TRBV12-3 or TRBV12-4 and J is TRBJ2-2; 13 bases match TRBD2. The V gene end was trimmed by 6 bases and the J gene end by 6 bases; junction bases not matched to a gene: 10. The CDR3 is 17 residues long. The CDR3 is CASSATGTSGIAGELFF. DNA for the CDR3: TGTGCCAGCAGCGCCACCGGGACTAGCGGGATTGCCGGGGAGCTGTTTTTT.

The J gene is TRBJ2-7, the V gene TRBV18, with 7 bases aligning to TRBD1. The V gene's germline CDR1 is KGHSH and CDR2 LQKENI. This CDR3 spans 14 amino acids. V lost 4 bases, J lost 2 bases, and 5 bases stayed unmatched. CDR3: CASSQNRGAYEQYF. DNA for the CDR3: TGTGCCAGCTCACAAAACAGGGGCGCCTACGAGCAGTACTTC.